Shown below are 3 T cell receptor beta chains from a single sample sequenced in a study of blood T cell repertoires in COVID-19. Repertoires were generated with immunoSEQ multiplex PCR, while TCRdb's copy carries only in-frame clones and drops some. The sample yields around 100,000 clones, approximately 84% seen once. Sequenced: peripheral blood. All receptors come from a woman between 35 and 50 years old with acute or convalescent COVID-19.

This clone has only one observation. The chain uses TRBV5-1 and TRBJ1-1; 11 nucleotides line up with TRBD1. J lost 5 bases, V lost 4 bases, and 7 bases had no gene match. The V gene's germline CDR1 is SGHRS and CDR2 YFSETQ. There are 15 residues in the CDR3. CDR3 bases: TGCGCCAGCAGCCTCGGACAGGGGGCGGCGACTGAAGCTTTCTTT. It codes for CASSLGQGAATEAFF.

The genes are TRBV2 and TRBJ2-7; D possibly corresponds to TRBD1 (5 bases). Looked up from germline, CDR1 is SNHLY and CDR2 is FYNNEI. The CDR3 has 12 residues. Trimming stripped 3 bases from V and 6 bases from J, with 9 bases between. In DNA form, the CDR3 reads TGTGCCAGCAGTGAGCAGGGCTTCGAGCAGTACTTC. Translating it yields CASSEQGFEQYF.

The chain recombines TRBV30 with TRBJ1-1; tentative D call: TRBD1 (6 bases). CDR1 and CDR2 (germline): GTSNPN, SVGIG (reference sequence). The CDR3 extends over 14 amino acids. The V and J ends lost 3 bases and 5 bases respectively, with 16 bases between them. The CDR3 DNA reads TGTGCCTGGAGCCTACAGGGAATGTGGACTGAAGCTTTCTTT. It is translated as CAWSLQGMWTEAFF.